The present T cell receptor (beta chain) was sequenced within a study of shared clonotypes between healthy human individuals. Study-wide points: The expectation was that sequencing depth would affect clonotype sharing among donors.

Original analysis: ImmunoSEQ junction-only sequences lacked quality scores, so their filtering differed. Profiling relied on immunoSEQ multiplex PCR, and the TCRdb table lists in-frame clones only, not all of them. V, J and clone size are those of that table, while D and trimming were read from the DNA. The sample has just over 2,000,000 clones, 85% to 95% seen once. The germline V gene has CDR1 MNHEY and CDR2 SMNVEV (reference sequence). This CDR3 contains 19 residues. V shed 6 bases and J 0 bases; nucleotides not matched to a gene: 16. For this clone: Its antigen is not known.

Every one of the donors was a Caucasian adult that lived in Nashville, Tennessee. The V call is TRBV27, the J call TRBJ2-1; 8 nucleotides match TRBD2. The sequence came from a man aged 18 to 35 in good health. The source material was naive CD4+ T cells sorted from blood. Specified subset: CD45RA+ positively selected. The CDR3 coding sequence is TGTGCCAGCAGCCGTCCGGGACTAGGCAGTTCTAGCTCCTACAATGAGCAGTTCTTC. The encoded protein is CASSRPGLGSSSSYNEQFF.